This passage covers 32 T cell receptor beta chains from one sample sequenced in a study of T cell changes during pregnancy in multiple sclerosis. TCRdb's table, derived via immunoSEQ multiplex PCR, lists solely in-frame clones and lacks some. The data show tens of thousands of clones, 90% seen once. The sample in question was peripheral blood, obtained in the third trimester of pregnancy. The source of these receptors is a female donor with multiple sclerosis, enrolled in a pregnancy study.

The J gene is TRBJ2-5, the V gene TRBV5-8; D is possibly TRBD2 (5 bases). Germline CDR1 SGHTS, CDR2 YDEGEE. Deletions cut 0 bases from V and 7 bases from J, with 22 bases between. The CDR3 totals 17 residues. CDR3 coding DNA: TGTGCCAGCAGCTTGGGGGCTATAGCATACGGGAAGGGGACCCAGTACTTC. Its translation is CASSLGAIAYGKGTQYF.

The chain combines TRBV2 with TRBJ1-1, with 12 bases matching TRBD1. Unmatched junction bases numbered 9, after V lost 3 bases and J lost 4 bases. CDR3 size: 17 residues. CDR1 and CDR2 from the germline V gene are SNHLY and FYNNEI. The CDR3 is CASSDPGTGGSTTEAFF. CDR3 sequence (DNA): TGTGCCAGCAGTGACCCCGGGACAGGGGGCTCTACCACTGAAGCTTTCTTT.

This clone was counted once. The CDR3 is CASSYKAGDVDEQFF. The CDR3 DNA reads TGCGCCAGCAGTTATAAGGCAGGGGACGTAGATGAGCAGTTCTTC. The chain joins TRBV5-1 to TRBJ2-1, with TRBD1 as a possible D gene (6 bases). CDR1 and CDR2 from the germline V gene are SGHRS and YFSETQ. The length of the CDR3 is 15 residues. V was pared by 5 bases and J by 8 bases, with 20 bases between.

This clone appeared once. The chain employs TRBV28 and TRBJ1-5; D gene ambiguous. The germline V gene has CDR1 MDHEN and CDR2 SYDVKM. Deletions cut 4 bases from V and 8 bases from J, with 12 bases between. CDR3 size: 13 residues. The CDR3 loop is CASSSGSGEPQHF. CDR3 coding DNA: TGTGCCAGCAGTTCGGGAAGTGGGGAGCCCCAGCATTTT.

The chain has TRBV30 and TRBJ2-1; 11 positions agree with TRBD1. CDR3 length: 14 residues. CDR1 and CDR2 (germline): GTSNPN, SVGIG (reference sequence). Unmatched junction bases numbered 9, after V lost 5 bases and J lost 9 bases. Here the CDR3 DNA reads TGTGCCTGGGGACAGGGGGCGAAACCCGTTGAGCAGTTCTTC. Translated: CAWGQGAKPVEQFF.

This clone is judged medium-sized. The chain combines TRBV5-1 with TRBJ1-1; D perhaps matches TRBD1 (6 bases). Germline lookup yields CDR1 SGHRS and CDR2 YFSETQ. V dropped 0 bases and J dropped 3 bases, with 12 bases sitting between them. The CDR3 sequence is 15 residues long. CDR3 sequence reads: CASSLGGGGYTEAFF. The CDR3 coding sequence is TGCGCCAGCAGCTTGGGAGGGGGGGGTTACACTGAAGCTTTCTTT. The full variable domain, rest sourced from reference TRBV5-1 and TRBJ1-1, is KAGVTQTPRYLIKTRGQQVTLSCSPISGHRSVSWYQQTPGQGLQFLFEYFSETQRNKGNFPGRFSGRQFSNSRSEMNVSTLELGDSALYLCASSLGGGGYTEAFFGQGTRLTVV.

The chain employs TRBV25-1 and TRBJ2-7, with TRBD1 matching over 7 bases. This CDR3 is 14 amino acids long. Germline V CDR1 and CDR2: MGHDK, SYGVNS. J lost 5 bases, V lost 5 bases, and 9 bases had no gene match. The CDR3 bases are TGTGCCAGCAGTCGACAGGGATCCCCCCACGAGCAGTACTTC. Translating it yields CASSRQGSPHEQYF.

The table lists this clone with a few counts. The rearrangement links TRBV12-5 to TRBJ1-1, with D unclear. CDR3 length: 16 residues. V was trimmed by 5 bases and J by 4 bases, leaving 20 bases between them. The germline CDR1 and CDR2 sequences are LGHNT and FRNRAP. DNA of the CDR3: TGTGCTAGTGGTCCCCACTTGCCGAGGGATCCCACTGAAGCTTTCTTT. Amino acid sequence: CASGPHLPRDPTEAFF.

This chain connects TRBV19 to TRBJ1-4, with 9 bases aligning to TRBD1. Looked up from germline, CDR1 is LNHDA and CDR2 is SQIVND (reference sequence). V shed 9 bases and J 6 bases; nucleotides not matched to a gene: 2. The CDR3 extends over 12 amino acids. The chain's CDR3 is CASWDRDEKLFF. In nucleotides, the CDR3 is TGTGCCAGCTGGGACAGGGATGAAAAACTGTTTTTT.

The chain employs TRBV9 and TRBJ2-1; D uncertain. Germline V CDR1 and CDR2: SGDLS, YYNGEE. The CDR3 has 13 residues. V gave up 3 bases and J gave up 3 bases, with 7 bases separating them. The CDR3 loop reads CASSGEIYNEQFF. The CDR3 DNA reads TGTGCCAGCAGCGGAGAAATCTACAATGAGCAGTTCTTC.

This clone was found once. CDR3 in amino acids: CASSLTTGVGGYTF. The DNA for the CDR3 is TGTGCCAGCAGCCTGACGACAGGGGTTGGAGGCTACACCTTC. The V and J genes are TRBV7-8 and TRBJ1-2; TRBD1 matches 8 bases. Germline loops: CDR1 SGHVS, CDR2 FQNEAQ. The CDR3 contains 14 residues. Germline trimming cut 5 bases from V and 8 bases from J; bases unmatched to any gene: 10.

This rearrangement joins TRBV7-6 to TRBJ2-3; the match to TRBD1 covers 8 bases. V was clipped by 6 bases and J by 9 bases; unmatched bases: 8. The CDR3 totals 13 residues. CDR1 and CDR2 from the germline V gene are SGHVS and FNYEAQ. As DNA, the CDR3 is TGTGCCAGCAGAAAGACAGGGGTTGACACGCAGTATTTT. Amino acid sequence: CASRKTGVDTQYF.

The V call is TRBV11-2, the J call TRBJ1-1; D ambiguous. CDR3 length: 13 amino acids. V was cut by 2 bases and J by 6 bases, with 10 bases left in between. Per the germline V gene, CDR1 is SGHAT and CDR2 is FQNNGV. CDR3 sequence reads: CASSLLGRAEAFF. The CDR3 DNA follows: TGTGCCAGCAGCTTATTAGGGAGGGCTGAAGCTTTCTTT.

The chain recombines TRBV2 with TRBJ2-1; TRBD1 is a possible D gene (5 bases). This CDR3 spans 14 amino acids. V was clipped by 10 bases and J by 5 bases, with 18 bases between them. Germline V gives CDR1 SNHLY, CDR2 FYNNEI. The CDR3 DNA reads as TGTGCCAACAGGCGGTCCGTAGGAAACAATGAGCAGTTCTTC. Translation: CANRRSVGNNEQFF. Supplemented by reference TRBV2 and TRBJ2-1, the full variable domain reads EPEVTQTPSHQVTQMGQEVILRCVPISNHLYFYWYRQILGQKVEFLVSFYNNEISEKSEIFDDQFSVERPDGSNFTLKIRSTKLEDSAMYFCANRRSVGNNEQFFGPGTRLTVL.

This clone showed up just once. The genes are TRBV25-1 and TRBJ2-1; D is ambiguous. Germline values: CDR1 MGHDK, CDR2 SYGVNS. V was pared by 1 base and J by 11 bases, with 12 bases between. This CDR3 has 13 residues. In nucleotides, the CDR3 is TGTGCCAGCAGTGAATCCTCGGTATCAAAGCAGTTCTTC. Translated, it gives CASSESSVSKQFF. The complete variable domain, with remaining parts taken from reference TRBV25-1 and TRBJ2-1, reads EADIYQTPRYLVIGTGKKITLECSQTMGHDKMYWYQQDPGMELHLIHYSYGVNSTEKGDLSSESTVSRIRTEHFPLTLESARPSHTSQYLCASSESSVSKQFFGPGTRLTVL.

The chain employs TRBV19 and TRBJ1-5; D not resolved. The CDR3 contains 14 residues. Germline V lookup: CDR1 LNHDA, CDR2 SQIVND (reference sequence). V was cut by 1 base and J by 2 bases, with 6 bases left in between. CDR3 nucleotides: TGTGCCAGTAGTATAGGTCGGGGCAATCAGCCCCAGCATTTT. Translated, it gives CASSIGRGNQPQHF.

This clone was recorded only once. The CDR3 bases are TGTGCCAGCAGCGGGGGCAGCCTCGGGGATACGCAGTATTTT. It is translated as CASSGGSLGDTQYF. The V and J genes are TRBV11-2 and TRBJ2-3; D might be TRBD1 (6 bases). The ends were cut back, 5 bases at V and 6 bases at J, with 15 bases in the middle. This CDR3 is built from 14 residues. Germline assignment: CDR1 SGHAT and CDR2 FQNNGV.

The J gene is TRBJ2-1, the V gene TRBV18, with D possibly being TRBD2 (5 bases). Trimming removed 3 bases from V and 3 bases from J, with 9 bases in between. The CDR3 sequence is 14 residues long. CDR1 KGHSH and CDR2 LQKENI come from the germline V gene. The chain's CDR3 is CASSPGSGYNEQFF. CDR3 sequence (DNA): TGTGCCAGCTCACCGGGAAGCGGCTACAATGAGCAGTTCTTC.

The rearrangement uses TRBV2 and TRBJ2-1, with 13 positions matching TRBD2. Germline V gene sequence: CDR1 SNHLY, CDR2 FYNNEI. The CDR3 is 15 amino acids. After removal of 6 bases from V and 7 bases from J, the junction contained 6 bases not matched to a gene. The CDR3 sequence is CASSPTSGRTNEQFF. CDR3 sequence (DNA): TGTGCCAGCAGCCCGACTAGCGGGAGGACTAATGAGCAGTTCTTC.

The chain uses TRBV13 and TRBJ2-1; 12 nucleotides match TRBD2. The CDR3 spans 18 residues. Germline CDR1 PRHDT, CDR2 FYEKMQ (reference sequence). With V trimmed by 4 bases and J by 1 base, 8 bases remained unmatched. CDR3 loop: CASSSTASGGVSYNEQFF. Here the CDR3 DNA reads TGTGCCAGCAGCTCGACGGCTAGCGGGGGGGTGTCCTACAATGAGCAGTTCTTC.

The gene calls are TRBV7-3 and TRBJ2-7; 10 nucleotides align to TRBD1. Germline V gives CDR1 SGHTA, CDR2 FQGTGA. V shed 4 bases and J 7 bases; nucleotides not matched to a gene: 4. This CDR3 region has 13 residues. This chain's CDR3 is CASSSDRGFEQYF. For the CDR3, the DNA is TGTGCCAGCAGCTCGGACAGGGGGTTTGAGCAGTACTTC.

The CDR3 DNA reads TGTGCCAGCAGTTACCAGGGGGGTGTGGAGACCCAGTACTTC. Amino acids: CASSYQGGVETQYF. V is TRBV6-5 and J is TRBJ2-5; D possibly corresponds to TRBD1 (7 bases). The CDR3 loop spans 14 amino acids. The germline V and J ends were trimmed by 2 bases and 5 bases, with 12 bases remaining between them. The germline gives CDR1 MNHEY, CDR2 SVGAGI.

This clone came up once. This chain uses TRBV5-6 with TRBJ2-7, with D unresolved. The V and J ends lost 4 bases and 2 bases respectively, with 7 bases between them. CDR1 SGHDT and CDR2 YYEEEE come from the germline V gene. The CDR3 runs 12 residues. The CDR3 nucleotides are TGTGCCAGCAGCCGCACTACCTACGAGCAGTACTTC. Protein: CASSRTTYEQYF.

The V gene is TRBV5-1, the J gene TRBJ2-3; D not resolved. Trimming shortened V by 7 bases and J by 4 bases, and 16 bases separated the two germline ends. The CDR3 extends over 14 amino acids. Germline CDR1 is SGHRS and CDR2 is YFSETQ. CDR3 amino acids: CASGPDSFPDTQYF. The DNA of the CDR3 is TGCGCCAGCGGCCCCGATAGCTTCCCAGATACGCAGTATTTT. Complete variable domain (other parts from reference TRBV5-1 and TRBJ2-3): KAGVTQTPRYLIKTRGQQVTLSCSPISGHRSVSWYQQTPGQGLQFLFEYFSETQRNKGNFPGRFSGRQFSNSRSEMNVSTLELGDSALYLCASGPDSFPDTQYFGPGTRLTVL.

The rearrangement joins TRBV7-2 to TRBJ2-3, with TRBD2 matching over 9 bases. The CDR3 spans 16 residues. Unmatched junction bases numbered 7, after V lost 6 bases and J lost 0 bases. Looked up from germline, CDR1 is SGHTA and CDR2 is FQGNSA. CDR3 nucleotide sequence: TGTGCCAGCAGATTTCGACTAGCGGCTAGCACAGATACGCAGTATTTT. This translates into CASRFRLAASTDTQYF.

The genes are TRBV7-6 and TRBJ2-1; maybe TRBD1 (5 bases). The germline gives CDR1 SGHVS, CDR2 FNYEAQ. V dropped 6 bases and J dropped 9 bases, with 18 bases sitting between them. The CDR3 consists of 14 residues. CDR3 nucleotides: TGTGCCAGCAGTCGGTCAGGGCCGCAAAGTGAGCAGTTCTTC. This codes for CASSRSGPQSEQFF.

The rearrangement links TRBV6-5 to TRBJ2-1; 12 positions agree with TRBD1. The V and J ends lost 2 bases and 8 bases, in that order; junction bases with no gene match: 1. The CDR3 has 14 residues. Germline CDR1 MNHEY, CDR2 SVGAGI. CDR3 sequence (DNA): TGTGCCAGCAGTTACGGGACAGGGGGCGATGAGCAGTTCTTC. Translation: CASSYGTGGDEQFF.

The chain links TRBV6-5 to TRBJ1-4; the D gene is possibly TRBD1 (5 bases). V lost 6 bases, J lost 4 bases, and 12 bases lay in between. CDR1 MNHEY and CDR2 SVGAGI come from the germline V gene. The CDR3 covers 14 residues. The CDR3: CASRMTVVNEKLFF. CDR3 DNA sequence: TGTGCCAGCAGGATGACAGTCGTTAATGAAAAACTGTTTTTT.

This clone was counted once. V is TRBV5-1 and J is TRBJ2-7, with TRBD1 matching over 9 bases. Looked up from germline, CDR1 is SGHRS and CDR2 is YFSETQ. This CDR3 is built from 15 residues. With V trimmed by 5 bases and J by 3 bases, 9 bases remained unmatched. The CDR3 protein is CASRPLTGGIYEQYF. The CDR3 nucleotides read TGCGCCAGCAGACCACTTACAGGGGGCATCTACGAGCAGTACTTC.

In its sample, this clone was seen once. The CDR3 DNA follows: TGTGCCAGCAGCGTAGGCACAGCGGGGCTTACCGGGGAGCTGTTTTTT. As protein: CASSVGTAGLTGELFF. The chain has TRBV9 and TRBJ2-2; 7 positions match TRBD2. Germline CDR1 and CDR2: SGDLS and YYNGEE. After removal of 0 bases from V and 5 bases from J, the junction contained 7 bases not matched to a gene. CDR3 size: 16 residues. The full variable domain, its missing parts supplied by reference TRBV9 and TRBJ2-2, is DSGVTQTPKHLITATGQRVTLRCSPRSGDLSVYWYQQSLDQGLQFLIQYYNGEERAKGNILERFSAQQFPDLHSELNLSSLELGDSALYFCASSVGTAGLTGELFFGEGSRLTVL.

J is TRBJ1-5 and V is TRBV2; D might be TRBD1 (6 bases). The CDR3 spans 14 residues. V lost 0 bases to trimming and J lost 7 bases, with 10 bases between them. Germline V gives CDR1 SNHLY, CDR2 FYNNEI. CDR3 sequence (DNA): TGTGCCAGCAGTGAAGCCGCAGGGGAACAGCCCCAGCATTTT. It specifies CASSEAAGEQPQHF. Complete variable domain (other parts from reference TRBV2 and TRBJ1-5): EPEVTQTPSHQVTQMGQEVILRCVPISNHLYFYWYRQILGQKVEFLVSFYNNEISEKSEIFDDQFSVERPDGSNFTLKIRSTKLEDSAMYFCASSEAAGEQPQHFGDGTRLSIL.

The rearrangement uses TRBV9 and TRBJ1-2; 7 bases are shared with TRBD1. Per germline, CDR1 SGDLS and CDR2 YYNGEE. The CDR3 extends over 14 amino acids. J lost 4 bases, V lost 6 bases, and 9 bases had no gene match. The CDR3 protein is CASNRPGTVYGYTF. The CDR3 DNA sequence: TGTGCCAGCAATCGACCCGGGACAGTCTATGGCTACACCTTC. Based on the CDR3 plus reference TRBV9 and TRBJ1-2, the full variable domain is DSGVTQTPKHLITATGQRVTLRCSPRSGDLSVYWYQQSLDQGLQFLIQYYNGEERAKGNILERFSAQQFPDLHSELNLSSLELGDSALYFCASNRPGTVYGYTFGSGTRLTVV.